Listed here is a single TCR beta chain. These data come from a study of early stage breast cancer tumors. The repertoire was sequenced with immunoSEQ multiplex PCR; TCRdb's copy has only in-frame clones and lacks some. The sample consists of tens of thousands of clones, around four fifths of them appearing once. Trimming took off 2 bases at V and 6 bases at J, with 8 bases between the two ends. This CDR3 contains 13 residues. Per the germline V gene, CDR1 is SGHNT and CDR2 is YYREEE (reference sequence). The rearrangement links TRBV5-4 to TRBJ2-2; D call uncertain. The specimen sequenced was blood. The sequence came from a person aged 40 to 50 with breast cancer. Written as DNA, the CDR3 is TGTGCCAGCAGCTTCCTAGTATCCGGGGAGCTGTTTTTT. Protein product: CASSFLVSGELFF.